This T cell receptor (beta chain) appears in the sequencing data of a study of blood T cell repertoires in COVID-19. Study as a whole: Italy, Spain and the United States were the sources of the convalescent and acute COVID-19 samples.

Profiled with immunoSEQ multiplex PCR; TCRdb holds only in-frame clones, not every one. The sample has 130,000 to 150,000 clones; about three quarters are singletons. The V end was cut by 4 bases, the J end by 2 bases, with 15 bases between. The CDR3 runs 17 residues. CDR1 MNHEY and CDR2 SMNVEV come from the germline V gene (reference sequence). This clone has only one observation. The sample consisted of peripheral blood. The sequence came from a woman between 55 and 75 years old with acute or convalescent COVID-19. J is TRBJ2-6 and V is TRBV27; perhaps TRBD1 as D (6 bases). CDR3 loop: CASSSGQTLTGANVLTF. The DNA for the CDR3 is TGTGCCAGCAGTTCAGGACAGACCCTCACTGGGGCCAACGTCCTGACTTTC.